This entry is about one T cell receptor (beta chain). The data are from a study of blood T cell repertoires in COVID-19. Background on the study: The United States, Italy and Spain provided the acute and convalescent COVID-19 samples. PBMCs, B-cell-depleted T cells, or T cells provided the cDNA or gDNA that made up the material.

Trimming pared 3 bases from V and 3 bases from J, leaving 15 bases between. Germline CDR1 is MNHEY and CDR2 is SMNVEV (reference sequence). The CDR3 length is 16 residues. In the original analysis: Reference gene primer amplification gave nucleated cell count estimates. Assay used: immunoSEQ multiplex PCR; TCRdb lists only in-frame clones, some missing. The V and J calls and the clone size are those of that table, but D and trimming were determined from the DNA. Of 150,000 or so clones in the sample, around 78% are singletons; the top ten hold 4.5%. V is TRBV27 and J is TRBJ1-5; D is possibly TRBD1 (5 bases). Specimen: peripheral blood. This receptor was identified in an elderly woman with active or convalescent COVID-19. CDR3 sequence (DNA): TGTGCCAGCAGTTTTGTCTACAGGAGATTCAATCAGCCCCAGCATTTT. Protein sequence: CASSFVYRRFNQPQHF.